Presented here are 7 T cell receptor beta chains from one specimen sequenced in a study of neurological immune-mediated disorders. Using its own MiXCR run on the 5' RACE reads, TCRdb lists one record per CDR3 protein. The sample contains 55,000 to 70,000 distinct CDR3 sequences, roughly 3.9% of which appear only once. What was sequenced was PBMCs. Every receptor here comes from a man aged 25-45 years with multiple sclerosis.

This clonotype came up many times. Relative to the germline gene, one junction end is altered; a read error may explain this. The rearrangement joins TRBV5-1 to TRBJ1-6; 9 positions agree with TRBD1. This CDR3 has 17 amino acids. CDR1 and CDR2 (germline): SGHRS, YFSETQ. The CDR3 here is CASSRWGDRGSNSPLNF. The CDR3 bases are TGCGCCAGCAGCCGGTGGGGAGACAGGGGGAGTAATTCACCCCTCAACTTT.

There are many counts of this clonotype. This chain joins TRBV5-1 and TRBJ2-5, with 7 bases lining up with TRBD1. The germline V gene has CDR1 SGHRS and CDR2 YFSETQ. This CDR3 region has 14 residues. The V segment lost 3 bases and the J segment 5 bases; nucleotides outside the gene matches: 7. The CDR3, as DNA: TGCGCCAGCAGCTATCCAGCCAGGGGGGAGACCCAGTACTTC. Translation gives CASSYPARGETQYF.

This clonotype occurred many times. The gene calls are TRBV9 and TRBJ2-7; tentative D call: TRBD1 (5 bases). V lost 0 bases and J lost 0, with 7 bases in between. The CDR3 covers 14 residues. Germline V gene data show CDR1 as SGDLS and CDR2 as YYNGEE. In DNA form, the CDR3 reads TGTGCCAGCAGCGTAGACAGGTTCTCCTACGAGCAGTACTTC. It is translated as CASSVDRFSYEQYF.

A word on this clonotype: A much larger clone lies a single base off, so this may be a read error. This sequence joins TRBV20-1 and TRBJ2-1; D remains unclear. CDR1 is DFQATT and CDR2 is SNEGSKA in the germline V gene (reference sequence). This CDR3 has 11 residues. The V end was cut by 3 bases, the J end by 9 bases, with 9 bases between. CDR3 region: CSASPRVEQFF. The CDR3 DNA sequence: TGCAGTGCTAGTCCCCGGGTTGAGCAGTTCTTC.

This clonotype was picked up many times. This rearrangement joins TRBV20-1 to TRBJ1-5, with a tentative D call TRBD1 (6 bases). V shed 3 bases and J shed 4 bases, with 7 bases lying between them. This CDR3 is 12 amino acids long. CDR1 is DFQATT, CDR2 SNEGSKA, per germline (reference sequence). CDR3 sequence (DNA): TGCAGTGCTAGGGGGGCGAATCAGCCCCAGCATTTT. Translating it yields CSARGANQPQHF.

This clonotype was seen repeatedly, ten times or more. The chain combines TRBV6-6 with TRBJ2-3, with 9 bases aligning to TRBD1. V gave up 0 bases and J gave up 3 bases; unmatched junction bases: 1. Germline CDR1 is MNHNY and CDR2 is SVGAGI (reference sequence). The CDR3 is 15 amino acids. The chain's CDR3 is CASSYSGTGTDTQYF. CDR3 bases: TGTGCCAGCAGTTACTCGGGGACAGGGACAGATACGCAGTATTTT.

At least ten counts were recorded for this clonotype. This sequence joins TRBV9 and TRBJ2-1, with 10 bases identical to TRBD2. The V gene's germline CDR1 is SGDLS and CDR2 YYNGEE. The junction had 6 bases not matched to a gene; V was cut back by 3 bases and J by 6 bases. The CDR3 runs 15 residues. CDR3 amino acids: CASSAGQRGGNEQFF. The CDR3 DNA is TGTGCCAGCAGCGCCGGCCAGCGGGGGGGCAATGAGCAGTTCTTC.